This T cell receptor beta chain was recovered during a study of T cell repertoires in cytomegalovirus infection. Study findings and constraints: Identification of carriers of CMV plus the relevant HLA was achieved through cumulative public TCR beta family frequency.

In its sample, this clonotype was seen a few times. What it binds is unknown. From the reads, TCRdb called clonotypes with MiXCR, one entry per CDR3 protein. The sample includes approximately 990,000 distinct CDR3 sequences, less than 40% seen only once; the top ten take around an eighth. This TCR derives from a human donor in good health (CMV status not recorded). Some clones in this sample may be carry-over from other donors' samples. Sequenced here: cultured CD8+ T cells from PBMCs, sampled from culture after CMV antigen stimulation.

In DNA, the CDR3 is TGTGCCAGCAGGGGCCTGGTGCAGCGGGACACCGGGGAGCTGTTTTTT. This encodes CASRGLVQRDTGELFF. The V gene is TRBV6-1, the J gene TRBJ2-2; a weak D match, TRBD2 (6 bases). V lost 6 bases and J lost 3, with 17 bases in between. The V gene's germline CDR1 is MNHNS and CDR2 SASEGT. The CDR3 sequence is 16 residues long.